This TCR beta chain is from a study of post-analysis software for immune sequencing data. Regarding the study as a whole: TRBV segments more frequent in patients than in controls numbered several and included TRBV5-6, TRBV5-1 and TRBV20-1. Significantly lower normalized Chao1 diversity was found in patients with multiple sclerosis relative to controls.

Per the germline V gene, CDR1 is MDHEN and CDR2 is SYDVKM. V was clipped by 4 bases and J by 9 bases, with 19 bases between them. The length of the CDR3 is 16 residues. The authors incorporated unique molecular identifiers into the TCR beta cDNA libraries. TCRdb redid the calling of the PCR reads with MiXCR, one entry per CDR3 protein. The sample holds fewer than 550,000 distinct CDR3 sequences, approximately 34% seen once. On this clonotype: Its specificity is unknown.

This chain links TRBV28 with TRBJ1-6; D not resolved. Sequencing used blood. The TCR was taken from a girl aged 2-17 years with multiple sclerosis. The CDR3 is CASSSLRPLKGSPLHF. In nucleotides, the CDR3 is TGTGCCAGCAGTTCCCTGAGACCGCTAAAGGGTTCACCCCTCCACTTT.